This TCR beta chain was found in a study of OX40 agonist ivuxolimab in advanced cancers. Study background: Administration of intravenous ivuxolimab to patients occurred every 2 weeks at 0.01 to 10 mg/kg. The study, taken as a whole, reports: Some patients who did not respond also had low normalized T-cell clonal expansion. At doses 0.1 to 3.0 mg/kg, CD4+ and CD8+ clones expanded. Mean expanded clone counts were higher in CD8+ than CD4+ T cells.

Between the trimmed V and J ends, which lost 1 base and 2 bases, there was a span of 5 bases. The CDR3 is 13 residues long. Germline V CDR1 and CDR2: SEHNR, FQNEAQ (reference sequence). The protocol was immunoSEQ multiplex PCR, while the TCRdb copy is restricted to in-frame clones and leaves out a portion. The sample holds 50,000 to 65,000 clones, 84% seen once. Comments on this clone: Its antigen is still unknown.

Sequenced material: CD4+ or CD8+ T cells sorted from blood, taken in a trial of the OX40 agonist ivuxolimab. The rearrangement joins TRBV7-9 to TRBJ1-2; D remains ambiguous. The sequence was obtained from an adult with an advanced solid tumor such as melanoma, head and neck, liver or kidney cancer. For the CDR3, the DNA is TGTGCCAGCAGCTTAGAGCTAAACTATGGCTACACCTTC. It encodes CASSLELNYGYTF.